This is a list of T cell receptor beta chains from one sample in a study of T cells in Graves' hyperthyroidism and ophthalmopathy. Each CDR3 protein is one row after TCRdb ran MiXCR on the multiplex PCR reads. Of some 250,000 distinct CDR3 sequences listed, 13% to 15% were seen once; the top ten hold 10% to 15%. Source material: blood. These receptors were obtained from a woman aged 40 to 55 with Graves' hyperthyroidism that later progressed to Graves' ophthalmopathy. The CDR3 runs from the conserved cysteine through the conserved F or W. A D gene is named only where the DNA matches it firmly. Only some rows state a clone size, as once, few, many or a class for expanded clones.

v_call	clone_size	j_call	cdr3_length	d_call	cdr3_nt	cdr3_aa
TRBV27	many	TRBJ2-2	15	-	TGTGCCAGCAGGAGCAGGGGACGGAACACCGGGGAGCTGTTTTTT	CASRSRGRNTGELFF
TRBV30	many	TRBJ1-2	12	TRBD1	TGTGCCTGGGGACAGGGGTATCGAGGCTACACCTTC	CAWGQGYRGYTF
TRBV24-1	-	TRBJ1-1	14	-	TGTGCCACCAGTGAGAGGGACGGGAACACTGAAGCTTTCTTT	CATSERDGNTEAFF
TRBV7-2	few	TRBJ2-7	13	-	TGTGCCAGCAGCTTAGAACTTTTCTACGAGCAGTACTTC	CASSLELFYEQYF
TRBV29-1	-	TRBJ2-1	12	TRBD2	TGCAGCGTCCACGGGGGGAAGGCGGAAATGCTCTTC	CSVHGGKAEMLF
TRBV3-1	many	TRBJ2-7	14	TRBD1	TGTGCCAGCAGCCACGGGACAGCCCTCTACGAGCAGTACTTC	CASSHGTALYEQYF
TRBV28	many	TRBJ2-1	14	-	TGTGCCAGCAGTTTAGTCGGAGGCAACAATGAGCAGTTCTTC	CASSLVGGNNEQFF
TRBV7-7	many	TRBJ2-2	15	TRBD2	TGTGCTAGCAGCCTAGCGGGAGACGTCACCGGGGAGCTGTTTTTT	CASSLAGDVTGELFF
TRBV7-2	-	TRBJ1-1	15	-	TGTGCCAGCAGCTCCCTTTCGGGAAGAGCCACTGAAGCTTTCTTT	CASSSLSGRATEAFF
TRBV24-1	many	TRBJ2-1	14	TRBD2	TGTGCCACCAGTGAGGGTGCGGGAGTAGTGGAGCAGTTCTTC	CATSEGAGVVEQFF
TRBV2	many	TRBJ2-5	18	TRBD2	TGTGCCAGCAGGGACATAATACTAGCGGGATATTTCCAAGAGACCCAGTACTTC	CASRDIILAGYFQETQYF
TRBV27	few	TRBJ1-3	15	-	TGTGCCAGCAGTTACAGGGACCCTGGTCAGGACACCATATATTTT	CASSYRDPGQDTIYF
TRBV13	many	TRBJ2-7	14	TRBD1	TGTGCCAGCACTCAGGGACAGCCGAACTACGAGCAGTACTTC	CASTQGQPNYEQYF
TRBV12-3/TRBV12-4	many	TRBJ2-7	14	-	TGTGCCAGCAGTTTGCTCAGGGGGGTCGACGAGCAGTACTTC	CASSLLRGVDEQYF
TRBV28	-	TRBJ2-1	15	TRBD1	TGTGCCAGCAGTTTATATGGGACAGGGGTGTATGGGCAGTTCTTC	CASSLYGTGVYGQFF
TRBV2	-	TRBJ2-1	14	TRBD2	TGTGCCAGCTTACTAGCGGGAGGGCCGGGTGAGCAGTTCTTC	CASLLAGGPGEQFF
TRBV12-3/TRBV12-4	many	TRBJ2-2	15	-	TGTGCCACCAGGGGAGGGGGGCGCGGGACCGGGGAGCTGTTTTTT	CATRGGGRGTGELFF
TRBV19	many	TRBJ1-1	16	-	TGTGCCAGTACCACGATGTGGGGTTTTGGGAACACTGAAGCTTTCTTT	CASTTMWGFGNTEAFF
TRBV11-2	many	TRBJ2-3	16	TRBD2	TGTGCCAGCAGTAGACAGCGGGAGCTTCTCACAGATACGCAGTATTTT	CASSRQRELLTDTQYF
TRBV7-2	many	TRBJ2-1	16	TRBD2	TGTGCCAGCAGCGGAATCCCAATAAGCGGGACCGATGAGCAGTTCTTC	CASSGIPISGTDEQFF
TRBV28	many	TRBJ1-6	13	-	TGTGCCAGCAGCTCAACCGATAATTCACCCCTCCACTTT	CASSSTDNSPLHF
TRBV9	many	TRBJ2-3	14	-	TGTGCCAGCAGCGTAGGCGGGGACACAGATACGCAGTATTTT	CASSVGGDTDTQYF
TRBV6-1	many	TRBJ2-5	13	-	TGTGCCAGCAGTGAAACCATCTGGAGGACCCAGTACTTC	CASSETIWRTQYF
TRBV24-1	many	TRBJ2-3	14	-	TGTGCCACCAGTGACTCGGACTGGACAGATACGCAGTATTTT	CATSDSDWTDTQYF
TRBV20-1	few	TRBJ1-4	13	-	TGCAGTGCTAGAAATTTCCAGAATGAAAAACTGTTTTTT	CSARNFQNEKLFF
TRBV6-1	many	TRBJ2-5	15	TRBD2	TGTGCCAGCAGTTCGGCGGGAGGCACACAAGAGACCCAGTACTTC	CASSSAGGTQETQYF
TRBV20-1	many	TRBJ1-1	16	-	TGCAGTGCTAGAGATTTCGGGGTCAGCATGAACACTGAAGCTTTCTTT	CSARDFGVSMNTEAFF
TRBV5-8	-	TRBJ1-5	16	-	TGTGCCAGCAGCTTGCTCTACAGGTTTGACAATCAGCCCCAGCATTTT	CASSLLYRFDNQPQHF
TRBV28	-	TRBJ2-1	17	TRBD2	TGTGCCAGCAGTTTCTGGACTAGCGGGAGCTCCTACAATGAGCAGTTCTTC	CASSFWTSGSSYNEQFF
TRBV6-1	many	TRBJ1-2	15	-	TGTGCCAGCAGTCCGGGGCCCGATTCCGGGCCTGGCTACACCTTC	CASSPGPDSGPGYTF
TRBV12-3/TRBV12-4	many	TRBJ2-5	16	TRBD2	TGTGCCAGCAGGACCGGACTAGCGGGGGACACGGAGACCCAGTACTTC	CASRTGLAGDTETQYF
TRBV11-2	many	TRBJ2-2	17	TRBD1	TGTGCCAGCAGCACATATACAGGGGCCCCGAACACCGGGGAGCTGTTTTTT	CASSTYTGAPNTGELFF
TRBV30	many	TRBJ2-7	12	-	TGTGCCTGGAGTGTACGGAGGAGCGAGCAGTACTTC	CAWSVRRSEQYF
TRBV12-3/TRBV12-4	many	TRBJ2-7	16	-	TGTGCCAGCAGTTCACGACAGCCTCACCCCACCTACGAGCAGTACTTC	CASSSRQPHPTYEQYF
TRBV19	many	TRBJ2-1	20	-	TGTGCCAGTACCCGGGGAATACTAAGCGGGAAGGGGGGTACCTACAATGAGCAGTTCTTC	CASTRGILSGKGGTYNEQFF
TRBV7-9	few	TRBJ2-5	17	TRBD2	TGTGCCAGCAGCTTAGCTTTCGCTAGCGGGGCCAAACGCACCCAGTACTTC	CASSLAFASGAKRTQYF
TRBV7-9	many	TRBJ2-7	19	TRBD1	TGTGCCAGCAGCTTACCCGGGACAGGGAGGTCCTACAGCTCCTACGAGCAGTACTTC	CASSLPGTGRSYSSYEQYF
TRBV6-1	-	TRBJ1-4	15	-	TGTGCCAGCAGTGGGGAGGCAGGGCCGAATGAAAAACTGTTTTTT	CASSGEAGPNEKLFF
TRBV3-1	many	TRBJ1-5	15	TRBD1	TGTGCCAGCAGCCATTCCGGGACAGCATCTACGCCCCAGCATTTT	CASSHSGTASTPQHF
TRBV11-2	many	TRBJ2-1	11	-	TGTGCCAGCAGCTTTCAGTATCAGCAGTTCTTC	CASSFQYQQFF
TRBV28	many	TRBJ2-3	14	-	TGTGCCAGCAGTTTTGGGCCTCCTCAGGATACGCAGTATTTT	CASSFGPPQDTQYF
TRBV7-9	many	TRBJ1-6	16	-	TGTGCCAGCAGCTCACCAGGGCCGGTGGGTAATTCACCCCTCCACTTT	CASSSPGPVGNSPLHF